These 10 T cell receptor beta chains originate from one sample sequenced in a study of T-cell reconstitution after alpha-beta-depleted transplantation in children (dated by TCRdb to 2015 to 2016). The treatment or condition label, read with the paper, signifies: allogeneic hematopoietic cell transplantation with graft depleted of TCRalphabeta T cells and CD19 B cells. Receptor libraries were prepared by PCR. Sequencer: Illumina HiSeq 2500. TCR library preparation used molecular barcoding, with unique molecular identifiers applied to normalize quantification of the TCRbeta repertoire. Starting from the raw public reads, TCRdb applied fastp trimming at Q25, assembled clones with MiXCR and retained in-frame beta chains. Merged by CDR3 protein, the rows form single entries marked with the most common genes and DNA. The sample profile shows about 74,000 distinct CDR3 sequences; over 12% of them were found once. 25% to 30% of the sample is in the top ten clones.

This material consisted of PBMCs, mostly from graft donor cells, taken 180 days after TCRalphabeta/CD19-depleted stem cell transplant. These receptors were taken from a male patient between 2 and 9 years old who had a stem cell transplant for acute lymphoblastic leukemia, so the T cells may come from the graft donor.

The CDR3 DNA is TGTGCCAGCTCAGCCTCTATATCGACGGAGACCCAGTACTTC. This sequence encodes CASSASISTETQYF. The genes are TRBV18 and TRBJ2-5; D is uncertain. The CDR3 sequence is 14 residues long. With 5 bases removed from V and 5 bases from J, the gap between germline ends came to 15 bases. Per germline, CDR1 KGHSH and CDR2 LQKENI.

Turning to this clonotype: A single base separates this from a much larger clone, so it may be a read error. V usage is TRBV7-2 and J usage is TRBJ2-7; TRBD2 agrees at 8 bases. CDR1 and CDR2 (germline): SGHTA, FQGNSA. CDR3 length: 16 residues. Germline trimming cut 6 bases from V and 2 bases from J; bases unmatched to any gene: 12. The CDR3 sequence is CASSSGGLAGPYEQYF. The DNA of the CDR3 is TGTGCCAGCAGTTCGGGGGGGCTAGCAGGGCCCTACGAGCAGTACTTC.

The sample holds a few counts of this clonotype. The CDR3 DNA follows: TGTGCCAGCAGCTTAGAAGGACTAGGAAGGTACACTGAAGCTTTCTTT. Its translation is CASSLEGLGRYTEAFF. The chain has TRBV7-9 and TRBJ1-1; D is unresolved. The germline V and J ends were trimmed by 1 base and 3 bases, with 15 bases remaining between them. Germline V gene sequence: CDR1 SEHNR, CDR2 FQNEAQ (reference sequence). This CDR3 spans 16 amino acids. The whole variable domain, remainder taken from reference TRBV7-9 and TRBJ1-1, is DTGVSQNPRHKITKRGQNVTFRCDPISEHNRLYWYRQTLGQGPEFLTYFQNEAQLEKSRLLSDRFSAERPKGSFSTLEIQRTEQGDSAMYLCASSLEGLGRYTEAFFGQGTRLTVV.

The V call is TRBV12-3 or TRBV12-4, the J call TRBJ1-4; possible D gene TRBD1, 6 bases. Trimming removed 8 bases at V and 5 bases at J, with 15 bases between. The CDR3 spans 14 residues. CDR3 loop: CASSRGHANEKLFF. The CDR3 bases are TGTGCCAGCTCACGGGGACACGCGAATGAAAAACTGTTTTTT.

V is TRBV28 and J is TRBJ2-7, with TRBD1 matching over 10 bases. The CDR3 has 15 amino acids. V trimming: 3 bases; J trimming: 5 bases; junction bases outside the gene matches: 7. The V gene's germline CDR1 is MDHEN and CDR2 SYDVKM. The CDR3 region has the DNA TGTGCCAGCAGTTTTCTCCGGGACAGGGGCCACGAGCAGTACTTC. Protein: CASSFLRDRGHEQYF.

This clonotype turned up a few times. V and J are TRBV7-2 and TRBJ1-2; D not certain. Germline V gene lookup returns CDR1 SGHTA and CDR2 FQGNSA. There are 14 residues in the CDR3. Trimming took 1 base from V and 2 from J, leaving 8 bases between them. CDR3 in DNA: TGTGCCAGCAGCTTAGGGGCCCGGAACTATGGCTACACCTTC. Its protein product is CASSLGARNYGYTF.

CDR3 sequence (DNA): TGCAGGCCCCGCGTCCAGGAGCGGGAGAAAGAGACCCAGTACTTC. It specifies CRPRVQEREKETQYF. The chain couples TRBV20-1 to TRBJ2-5; 8 bases agree with TRBD2. Germline V gene data show CDR1 as DFQATT and CDR2 as SNEGSKA (reference sequence). This CDR3 has 15 amino acids.

The chain links TRBV2 to TRBJ2-7, with D perhaps TRBD2 (5 bases). This CDR3 spans 17 amino acids. Germline values: CDR1 SNHLY, CDR2 FYNNEI. Trimming removed 4 bases at V and 5 bases at J, with 24 bases between. The chain's CDR3 is CASSGRLDGLLVDEQYF. CDR3 nucleotide sequence: TGTGCCAGCAGTGGACGCCTGGATGGACTTCTTGTCGACGAGCAGTACTTC.

There are a few counts of this clonotype. The DNA of the CDR3 is TGCAGTGCTAGAGAGGAGAAGATGGTATCTGGGGCCAACGTCCTGACTTTC. Encoded protein: CSAREEKMVSGANVLTF. The chain recombines TRBV20-1 with TRBJ2-6, with D hard to call. The CDR3 loop spans 17 amino acids. Trimming cost V 0 bases and J 1 base, with 13 bases left between them. The germline V gene has CDR1 DFQATT and CDR2 SNEGSKA (reference sequence).

This clonotype showed up just once. The chain links TRBV6-5 to TRBJ2-7; 14 bases line up with TRBD2. The germline gives CDR1 MNHEY, CDR2 SVGAGI. The V gene end was trimmed by 2 bases and the J gene end by 3 bases; junction bases not matched to a gene: 12. This CDR3 is built from 19 residues. The CDR3 sequence is CASSYHRLAGGPLYYEQYF. For the CDR3, the DNA is TGTGCCAGCAGTTACCACAGACTAGCGGGGGGGCCGCTCTACTACGAGCAGTACTTC.